The clone carrying this T cell receptor beta chain was seen many times. The antigen is unknown. TCR beta CDR3 region amplification was performed from RNA transcripts. Carried out on the TCR CDR3, a first-round RT-PCR used the HTBI primer set. Via MiXCR, TCRdb re-called the multiplex PCR reads, giving one row per CDR3 protein. Counted here are roughly 400,000 distinct CDR3 sequences, roughly an eighth occurring once; the ten biggest clones make up approximately 27%. This record comes from a study of T cells in Graves' hyperthyroidism and ophthalmopathy. Findings and caveats of the study: Most clonotypes that expanded in the thyroid above 0.001 also showed up in blood.

Germline V gene sequence: CDR1 SGHTA, CDR2 FQGNSA. Trimming shortened V by 5 bases and J by 9 bases, and 17 bases separated the two germline ends. The CDR3 consists of 14 residues. Clinical symptoms, serum thyroxine and TRAb, thyroid ultrasound and orbital computed tomography were used for the diagnoses. Out of around 10 ml of fresh peripheral blood came the PBMCs. The chain carries TRBV7-2 and TRBJ2-1; D unresolved. The receptor was derived from a man in his forties or fifties with Graves' ophthalmopathy. Source material: blood. Here the CDR3 reads CASSRSIGMAEQFF. CDR3 nucleotide sequence: TGTGCCAGCAGCCGGTCTATTGGGATGGCTGAGCAGTTCTTC. Full variable domain (remainder filled in from reference TRBV7-2 and TRBJ2-1): GAGVSQSPSNKVTEKGKDVELRCDPISGHTALYWYRQSLGQGLEFLIYFQGNSAPDKSGLPSDRFSAERTGGSVSTLTIQRTQQEDSAVYLCASSRSIGMAEQFFGPGTRLTVL.